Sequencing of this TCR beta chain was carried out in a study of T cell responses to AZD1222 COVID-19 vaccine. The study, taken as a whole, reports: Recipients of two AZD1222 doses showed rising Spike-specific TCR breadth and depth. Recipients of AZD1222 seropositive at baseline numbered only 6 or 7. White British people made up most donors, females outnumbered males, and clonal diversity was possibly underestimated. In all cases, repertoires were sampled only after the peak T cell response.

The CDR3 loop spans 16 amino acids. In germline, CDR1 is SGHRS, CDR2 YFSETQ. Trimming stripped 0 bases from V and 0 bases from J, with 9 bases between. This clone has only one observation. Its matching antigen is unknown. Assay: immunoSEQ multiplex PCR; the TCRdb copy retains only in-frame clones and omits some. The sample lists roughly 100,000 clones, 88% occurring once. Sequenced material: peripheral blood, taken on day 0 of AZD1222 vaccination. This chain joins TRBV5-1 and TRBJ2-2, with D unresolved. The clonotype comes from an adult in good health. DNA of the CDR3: TGCGCCAGCAGCTTGGATGGAGACTCGAACACCGGGGAGCTGTTTTTT. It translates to CASSLDGDSNTGELFF.